The 27 T cell receptor beta chains listed next were all sequenced from one sample in a study of cytomegalovirus exposure and HLA in healthy donors. Some clones are missing from TCRdb's copy, which holds only in-frame ones; the method was immunoSEQ multiplex PCR. Altogether nearly 110,000 clones are present, 88% being singletons, with the ten largest covering less than 2%. Sequencing was done on a sample of PBMCs. Every receptor here comes from a woman younger than 35 in good health and CMV-seropositive.

DNA of the CDR3: TGTGCCAGCAGTTCCGGACAGGGCTGGGACTATGGCTACACCTTC. Protein product: CASSSGQGWDYGYTF. The chain uses TRBV28 and TRBJ1-2; 8 nucleotides agree with TRBD1. This CDR3 contains 15 residues. Per germline, CDR1 MDHEN and CDR2 SYDVKM. Trimming took 4 bases from V and 3 from J; bases not matched to a gene: 7.

The chain uses TRBV7-9 and TRBJ2-2; TRBD2 might be the D (5 bases). Germline V gene sequence: CDR1 SEHNR, CDR2 FQNEAQ (reference sequence). CDR3 size: 14 residues. V lost 5 bases and J lost 6, with 13 bases in between. For the CDR3, the DNA is TGTGCCAGCAGCCCTTCGATGGAGGCCGGGGAGCTGTTTTTT. Its translation is CASSPSMEAGELFF.

This rearrangement joins TRBV7-5 to TRBJ1-5; TRBD1, the table's D call, lacks a check against the DNA. TRBV7-5 is given as a pseudogene. This CDR3 region has 14 residues. The CDR3 loop is CARSRTGDNQPQHF. The DNA of the CDR3 is TGTGCCAGAAGCCGAACAGGAGATAATCAGCCCCAGCATTTT.

The chain uses TRBV29-1 and TRBJ2-2; 7 nucleotides align to TRBD2. The CDR3 loop spans 16 amino acids. Germline-derived CDR1 and CDR2 are SQVTM and ANQGSEA. Unmatched junction bases numbered 7, after V lost 3 bases and J lost 0 bases. CDR3 DNA: TGCAGCGTTGACGGGAGCGGGGCAGCGAACACCGGGGAGCTGTTTTTT. Translating gives CSVDGSGAANTGELFF.

A few counts support this clone. This sequence joins TRBV2 and TRBJ2-2; D unresolved. The V end lost 6 bases, the J end lost 3 bases, and 14 bases lay between the germline ends. This CDR3 has 15 residues. CDR1 SNHLY and CDR2 FYNNEI come from the germline V gene. The DNA of the CDR3 is TGTGCCAGCAGCGGCCCAGGCCTTTACACCGGGGAGCTGTTTTTT. It codes for CASSGPGLYTGELFF.

V usage is TRBV18 and J usage is TRBJ1-1, with TRBD1 matching 7 bases. Germline V CDR1 and CDR2: KGHSH, LQKENI. The junction had 8 bases not matched to a gene; V was cut back by 3 bases and J by 1 base. The CDR3 spans 16 residues. The CDR3, as DNA: TGTGCCAGCTCACCCCGACAGGGAGGCAGGAACACTGAAGCTTTCTTT. Translated, it gives CASSPRQGGRNTEAFF.

The chain carries TRBV28 and TRBJ1-1; tentatively, D is TRBD1 (6 bases). The CDR3 has 14 amino acids. With 2 bases removed from V and 3 bases from J, the gap between germline ends came to 10 bases. Germline CDR1 is MDHEN and CDR2 is SYDVKM. The CDR3 nucleotides read TGTGCCAGCAGTTTAAGGGGGGGGTACACTGAAGCTTTCTTT. Protein product: CASSLRGGYTEAFF.

This clone was counted a few times. The chain combines TRBV19 with TRBJ1-6; D gene uncertain. With 7 bases removed from V and 7 bases from J, the gap between germline ends came to 11 bases. The CDR3 consists of 13 residues. Looked up from germline, CDR1 is LNHDA and CDR2 is SQIVND (reference sequence). CDR3 in amino acids: CASTLTGNSPLHF. The DNA for the CDR3 is TGTGCCAGTACCCTCACCGGGAATTCACCCCTCCACTTT.

The rearrangement uses TRBV18 and TRBJ2-7; possibly TRBD1 for D (6 bases). The V end was cut by 3 bases, the J end by 2 bases, with 8 bases between. The germline gives CDR1 KGHSH, CDR2 LQKENI. The CDR3 consists of 13 residues. CDR3 protein: CASSPGQTYEQYF. CDR3 nucleotides: TGTGCCAGCTCACCCGGACAGACCTACGAGCAGTACTTC.

The chain employs TRBV1 and TRBJ2-3; the table calls TRBD2, which could not be checked here. TRBV1 is deemed a pseudogene. This CDR3 is built from 17 residues. As DNA, the CDR3 is TGCACCAGCAGCTCAACCCCCGGGACTAGCGGGGCGGATACGCAGTATTTT. This translates into CTSSSTPGTSGADTQYF.

This clone appeared a single time. The chain is built from TRBV10-3 and TRBJ2-1, with TRBD2 matching 9 bases. Germline V gene sequence: CDR1 ENHRY, CDR2 SYGVKD. The CDR3 length is 15 residues. Germline trimming cut 0 bases from V and 13 bases from J; bases unmatched to any gene: 10. DNA of the CDR3: TGTGCCATCAGTGAGTCAGGCCCTAGCGGGGACTTACAGTTCTTC. This codes for CAISESGPSGDLQFF.

This chain connects TRBV29-1 to TRBJ1-6; 7 nucleotides agree with TRBD1. CDR3 size: 12 residues. V lost 7 bases to trimming and J lost 7 bases; unmatched junction nucleotides: 4. CDR1 and CDR2 (germline): SQVTM, ANQGSEA. In nucleotides, the CDR3 is TGCAGCGCTGGACAGGCCAATTCACCCCTCCACTTT. Amino acids: CSAGQANSPLHF.

The CDR3 loop reads CASSPGQGETQYF. For the CDR3, the DNA is TGTGCCAGCTCACCCGGACAGGGAGAGACCCAGTACTTC. V gene TRBV18 combines with J gene TRBJ2-5, with 8 bases fitting TRBD1. This CDR3 has 13 amino acids. CDR1 and CDR2 (germline): KGHSH, LQKENI. The V gene end was trimmed by 3 bases and the J gene end by 4 bases; junction bases not matched to a gene: 1.

This rearrangement joins TRBV9 to TRBJ1-5; 8 positions match TRBD1. The ends lost 3 bases at V and 3 bases at J; junction bases unmatched: 2. The CDR3 is made up of 14 amino acids. Germline-derived CDR1 and CDR2 are SGDLS and YYNGEE. The CDR3, as DNA: TGTGCCAGCAGCGCTCAGGGGGCCAATCAGCCCCAGCATTTT. Its protein product is CASSAQGANQPQHF.

The chain joins TRBV5-1 to TRBJ2-1; perhaps TRBD2 as D (6 bases). This CDR3 has 16 amino acids. The V and J ends lost 4 bases and 0 bases respectively, with 14 bases between them. Per germline, CDR1 SGHRS and CDR2 YFSETQ. As DNA, the CDR3 is TGCGCCAGCAGCGTAGGGGACGGGGGCTCCTACAATGAGCAGTTCTTC. It yields the protein CASSVGDGGSYNEQFF. The entire variable domain, with the rest obtained from reference TRBV5-1 and TRBJ2-1, is as follows: KAGVTQTPRYLIKTRGQQVTLSCSPISGHRSVSWYQQTPGQGLQFLFEYFSETQRNKGNFPGRFSGRQFSNSRSEMNVSTLELGDSALYLCASSVGDGGSYNEQFFGPGTRLTVL.

This chain links TRBV7-9 with TRBJ1-6; TRBD1 matches at 8 bases. V shed 5 bases, J shed 5 bases, and the junction held 8 bases outside the gene matches. CDR3 length: 16 residues. Germline V gene data show CDR1 as SEHNR and CDR2 as FQNEAQ (reference sequence). The CDR3 DNA reads TGTGCCAGCAGCCCCTCCGGGACAGGCGATAATTCACCCCTCCACTTT. As protein: CASSPSGTGDNSPLHF.

This clone was recorded once. The CDR3 DNA is TGTGCCAGCACTAACGGACAGGGTAGGGCAAATGAGCAGTTCTTC. Translation gives CASTNGQGRANEQFF. V is TRBV2 and J is TRBJ2-1, with 8 bases aligning to TRBD1. This CDR3 spans 15 amino acids. The ends lost 7 bases at V and 7 bases at J; junction bases unmatched: 12. From germline, CDR1 is SNHLY and CDR2 FYNNEI.

V usage is TRBV19 and J usage is TRBJ1-5; D perhaps matches TRBD1 (5 bases). V lost 5 bases to trimming and J lost 1 base, with 12 bases between them. Germline assignment: CDR1 LNHDA and CDR2 SQIVND (reference sequence). This CDR3 has 15 residues. CDR3: CASSPRTTSNQPQHF. CDR3 in DNA: TGTGCCAGTAGTCCGAGGACAACGAGCAATCAGCCCCAGCATTTT. The whole variable domain, remainder taken from reference TRBV19 and TRBJ1-5, is DGGITQSPKYLFRKEGQNVTLSCEQNLNHDAMYWYRQDPGQGLRLIYYSQIVNDFQKGDIAEGYSVSREKKESFPLTVTSAQKNPTAFYLCASSPRTTSNQPQHFGDGTRLSIL.

This chain connects TRBV5-1 to TRBJ2-3; TRBD1 aligns across 8 bases. The CDR3 has 15 residues. Germline CDR1 is SGHRS and CDR2 is YFSETQ. Trimming took 3 bases from V and 2 from J; bases not matched to a gene: 5. CDR3 nucleotide sequence: TGCGCCAGCAGCTCCCTACAGGGGGTCACAGATACGCAGTATTTT. This codes for CASSSLQGVTDTQYF.

The chain combines TRBV28 with TRBJ2-3, with 7 nucleotides matching TRBD1. This CDR3 comprises 15 residues. Unmatched junction bases numbered 5, after V lost 5 bases and J lost 0 bases. In germline, CDR1 is MDHEN, CDR2 SYDVKM. The CDR3 bases are TGTGCCAGCAGTCAGGGACAGATTAGCACAGATACGCAGTATTTT. Protein sequence: CASSQGQISTDTQYF.

V usage is TRBV29-1 and J usage is TRBJ2-7, with 7 positions matching TRBD1. Trimming at V came to 7 bases and at J to 10 bases, leaving 10 bases not matched to a gene. The CDR3 extends over 11 amino acids. Germline values: CDR1 SQVTM, CDR2 ANQGSEA. Here the CDR3 DNA reads TGCAGCGACGACAGGGCCTTGCCACAGTACTTC. It encodes CSDDRALPQYF.

V usage is TRBV5-4 and J usage is TRBJ1-3; 8 positions match TRBD1. V lost 4 bases, J lost 0 bases, and 6 bases stayed unmatched. CDR3 length equals 16 residues. Germline values: CDR1 SGHNT, CDR2 YYREEE (reference sequence). CDR3 sequence (DNA): TGTGCCAGCAGCGGACAGGGCCTAATCTCTGGAAACACCATATATTTT. Its protein product is CASSGQGLISGNTIYF.

The V and J genes are TRBV10-3 and TRBJ1-2, with TRBD1 matching over 10 bases. With V trimmed by 11 bases and J by 6 bases, 15 bases remained unmatched. The CDR3 contains 15 residues. From germline, CDR1 is ENHRY and CDR2 SYGVKD. The CDR3 spells CAAMFDRGQKNGYTF. The CDR3 DNA follows: TGTGCCGCAATGTTCGACAGGGGGCAGAAGAATGGCTACACCTTC.

V is TRBV5-1 and J is TRBJ2-5; tentatively, D is TRBD2 (5 bases). Germline V lookup: CDR1 SGHRS, CDR2 YFSETQ. The CDR3 is 14 residues long. V lost 0 bases and J 7 bases, leaving 13 bases between the germline ends. The CDR3 here is CASSLAGTEGTQYF. The CDR3 nucleotides are TGCGCCAGCAGCTTGGCCGGAACAGAGGGGACCCAGTACTTC.

The DNA for the CDR3 is TGTGCCAGCGGACCAGGACTCTACGAGCAGTACTTC. Translation: CASGPGLYEQYF. The chain has TRBV6-6 and TRBJ2-7; a possible D gene is TRBD2 (5 bases). This CDR3 has 12 residues. Deletions cut 8 bases from V and 3 bases from J, with 11 bases between. Germline assignment: CDR1 MNHNY and CDR2 SVGAGI (reference sequence).

In this sample, this clone turned up once. The chain carries TRBV6-5 and TRBJ1-1, with TRBD1 matching 10 bases. The V gene end was trimmed by 6 bases and the J gene end by 3 bases; junction bases not matched to a gene: 1. Germline V lookup: CDR1 MNHEY, CDR2 SVGAGI. CDR3 size: 13 residues. CDR3 in amino acids: CASRDRGYTEAFF. CDR3 bases: TGTGCCAGCAGGGACAGGGGGTACACTGAAGCTTTCTTT.

The chain combines TRBV28 with TRBJ2-1; 13 positions match TRBD2. The germline V gene encodes CDR1 MDHEN and CDR2 SYDVKM. Trimming took 8 bases from V and 4 from J; bases not matched to a gene: 11. This CDR3 is 17 amino acids long. CDR3 sequence reads: CASRGTSGVPAYNEQFF. The DNA for the CDR3 is TGTGCCAGCCGCGGGACTAGCGGGGTCCCGGCATACAATGAGCAGTTCTTC.